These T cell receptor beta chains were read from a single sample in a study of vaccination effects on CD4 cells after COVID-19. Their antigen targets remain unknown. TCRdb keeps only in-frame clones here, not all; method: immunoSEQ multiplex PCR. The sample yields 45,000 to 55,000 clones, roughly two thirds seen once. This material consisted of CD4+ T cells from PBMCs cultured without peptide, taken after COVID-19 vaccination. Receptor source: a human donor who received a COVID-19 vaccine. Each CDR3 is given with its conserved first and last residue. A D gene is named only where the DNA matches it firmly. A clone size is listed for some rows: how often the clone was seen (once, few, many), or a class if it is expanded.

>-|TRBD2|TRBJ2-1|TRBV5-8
CASSLQGSSGSNNEQFF
TGTGCCAGCAGCTTACAAGGCTCTAGCGGGAGTAACAATGAGCAGTTCTTC
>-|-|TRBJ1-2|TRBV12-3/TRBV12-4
CASTIQRSGFYTF
TGTGCCAGCACCATACAAAGAAGCGGGTTCTACACCTTC
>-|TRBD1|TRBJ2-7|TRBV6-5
CASSWDRGYEQYF
TGTGCCAGCAGTTGGGACAGGGGGTACGAGCAGTACTTC
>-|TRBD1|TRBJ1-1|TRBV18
CASAQGVNTEAFF
TGTGCCAGCGCACAGGGGGTGAACACTGAAGCTTTCTTT
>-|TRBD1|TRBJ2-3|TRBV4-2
CASSQGTGGADTQYF
TGTGCCAGCAGCCAAGGGACAGGGGGCGCAGATACGCAGTATTTT
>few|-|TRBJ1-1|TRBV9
CASSVRQSTEAFF
TGTGCCAGCAGCGTGCGACAATCCACTGAAGCTTTCTTT
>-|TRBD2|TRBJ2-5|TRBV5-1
CASSPVLAGREETQYF
TGCGCCAGCAGCCCTGTCCTAGCGGGGAGAGAAGAGACCCAGTACTTC
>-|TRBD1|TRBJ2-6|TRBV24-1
CATDPGQGAGANVLTF
TGTGCCACCGACCCGGGACAGGGGGCAGGGGCCAACGTCCTGACTTTC
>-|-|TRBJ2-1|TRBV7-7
CASSLAGPGPVYEQFF
TGTGCCAGCAGCTTAGCGGGGCCCGGACCAGTATATGAGCAGTTCTTC
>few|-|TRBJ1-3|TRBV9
CASSVGGPGNTIYF
TGTGCCAGCAGCGTTGGAGGGCCTGGAAACACCATATATTTT
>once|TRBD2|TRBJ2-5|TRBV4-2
CASSQVIGTSGETQYF
TGTGCCAGCAGCCAAGTAATCGGGACTAGCGGAGAGACCCAGTACTTC
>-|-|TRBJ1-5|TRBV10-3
CAINQGVGQPQHF
TGTGCCATCAATCAGGGCGTCGGTCAGCCCCAGCATTTT
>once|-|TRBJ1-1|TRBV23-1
CASGSEEKEKNTEAFF
TGCGCCAGCGGGTCGGAGGAGAAGGAAAAGAACACTGAAGCTTTCTTT
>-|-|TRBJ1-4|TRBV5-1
CASSLGQQNEKLFF
TGCGCCAGCAGCTTGGGGCAGCAGAATGAAAAACTGTTTTTT
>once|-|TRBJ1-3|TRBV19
CASGDDRNRLGGNTIYF
TGTGCCAGTGGGGACGATCGGAATCGGCTTGGTGGAAACACCATATATTTT
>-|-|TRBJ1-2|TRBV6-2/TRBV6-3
CASSYSHVADGYTF
TGTGCCAGCAGTTACTCCCACGTCGCCGATGGCTACACCTTC
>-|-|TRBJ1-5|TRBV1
CTSSQGVSNQPQHF
TGCACCAGCAGCCAAGGAGTCTCCAATCAGCCCCAGCATTTT
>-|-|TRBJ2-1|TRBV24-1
CATSDPLGGAEQFF
TGTGCCACCAGTGACCCGCTGGGGGGGGCTGAGCAGTTCTTC
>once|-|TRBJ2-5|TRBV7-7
CASSSRTHGETQYF
TGTGCCAGCAGCTCCCGGACTCACGGGGAGACCCAGTACTTC
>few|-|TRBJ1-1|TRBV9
CASSGEPGGNTEAFF
TGTGCCAGCAGCGGCGAACCGGGAGGGAACACTGAAGCTTTCTTT
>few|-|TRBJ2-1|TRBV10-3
CAIMPSGGGYNEQFF
TGTGCCATCATGCCCTCAGGCGGCGGTTACAATGAGCAGTTCTTC
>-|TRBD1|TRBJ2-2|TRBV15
CATSRVGQGNTGELFF
TGTGCCACCAGCAGAGTCGGACAGGGGAACACCGGGGAGCTGTTTTTT
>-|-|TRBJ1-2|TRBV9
CASSVEQGKYGYTF
TGTGCCAGCAGCGTAGAGCAGGGGAAATATGGCTACACCTTC
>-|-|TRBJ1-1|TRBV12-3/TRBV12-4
CASSSQQNTEAFF
TGTGCCAGCAGTTCCCAACAGAACACTGAAGCTTTCTTT
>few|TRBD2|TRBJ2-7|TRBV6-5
CASISRAGASYEQYF
TGTGCCAGCATCTCAAGGGCGGGAGCGTCCTACGAGCAGTACTTC
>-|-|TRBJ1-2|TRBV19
CASTSSQRPNYGYTF
TGTGCCAGTACCAGTTCCCAGCGCCCTAACTATGGCTACACCTTC
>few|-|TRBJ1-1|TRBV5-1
CASRPERNRAEAFF
TGCGCCAGCAGACCAGAAAGAAATCGCGCTGAAGCTTTCTTT
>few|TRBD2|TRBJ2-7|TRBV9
CASSLGTGGSYNEQYF
TGTGCCAGCAGCCTGGGGACTGGCGGGAGTTATAACGAGCAGTACTTC
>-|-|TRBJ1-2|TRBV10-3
CAISDGPDGYTF
TGTGCCATCAGTGACGGCCCTGACGGCTACACCTTC
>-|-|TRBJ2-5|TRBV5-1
CASRLEGGETQYF
TGCGCCAGCAGGCTCGAAGGGGGGGAGACCCAGTACTTC
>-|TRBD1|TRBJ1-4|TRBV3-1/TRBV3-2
CASSQNRGEKLFF
TGTGCCAGCAGCCAGAACAGGGGGGAAAAACTGTTTTTT
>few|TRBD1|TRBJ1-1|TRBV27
CASSLSFIGGRAFF
TGTGCCAGCAGTTTATCGTTCATAGGGGGCAGGGCTTTCTTT
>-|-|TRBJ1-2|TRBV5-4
CASMARGNYGYTF
TGTGCCAGCATGGCGCGGGGGAACTATGGCTACACCTTC
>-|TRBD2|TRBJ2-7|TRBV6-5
CASSYGASGRRYEQYF
TGTGCCAGCAGTTACGGCGCTAGCGGGAGGCGGTACGAGCAGTACTTC
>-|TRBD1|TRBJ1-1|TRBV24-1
CATSDGRQGASQAFF
TGTGCCACCAGTGATGGAAGACAGGGGGCTTCACAAGCTTTCTTT
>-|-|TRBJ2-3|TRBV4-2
CASSQDQKRFYSTDTQYF
TGTGCCAGCAGCCAAGATCAGAAGCGGTTTTACTCCACAGATACGCAGTATTTT
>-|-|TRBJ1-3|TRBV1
CTSSQDQSGALSGNTIYF
TGCACCAGCAGCCAAGATCAGTCGGGGGCGCTTTCTGGAAACACCATATATTTT
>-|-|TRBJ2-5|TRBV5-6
CASSLGADQETQYF
TGTGCCAGCAGCTTGGGGGCAGACCAAGAGACCCAGTACTTC
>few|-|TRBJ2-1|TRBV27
CASSPTGTRRFF
TGTGCCAGCAGTCCGACCGGGACCCGGCGGTTCTTC
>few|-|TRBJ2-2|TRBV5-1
CASSSWPGDGNGELFF
TGCGCCAGCAGCTCTTGGCCAGGGGATGGAAACGGGGAGCTGTTTTTT
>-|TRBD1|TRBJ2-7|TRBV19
CASSLRDRGLYEQYF
TGTGCCAGTAGTCTCCGGGACAGGGGGCTCTACGAGCAGTACTTC
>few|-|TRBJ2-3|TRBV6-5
CASKKDIGLYTQYF
TGTGCCAGCAAAAAGGACATAGGTCTATATACGCAGTATTTT